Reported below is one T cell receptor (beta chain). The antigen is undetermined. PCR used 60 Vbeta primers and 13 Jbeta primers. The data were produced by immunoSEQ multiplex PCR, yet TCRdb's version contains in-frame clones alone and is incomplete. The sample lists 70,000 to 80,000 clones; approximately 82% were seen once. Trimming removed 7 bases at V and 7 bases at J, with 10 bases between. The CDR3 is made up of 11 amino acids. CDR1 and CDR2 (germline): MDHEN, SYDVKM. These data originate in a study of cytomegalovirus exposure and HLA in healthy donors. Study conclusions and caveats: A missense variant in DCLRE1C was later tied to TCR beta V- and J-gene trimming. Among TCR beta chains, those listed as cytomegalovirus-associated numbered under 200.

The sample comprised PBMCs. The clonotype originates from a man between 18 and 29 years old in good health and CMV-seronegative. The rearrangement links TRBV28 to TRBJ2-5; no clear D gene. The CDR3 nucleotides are TGTGCCAGCACCTACCGAGGGACCCAGTACTTC. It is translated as CASTYRGTQYF. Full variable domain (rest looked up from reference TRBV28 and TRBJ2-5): DVKVTQSSRYLVKRTGEKVFLECVQDMDHENMFWYRQDPGLGLRLIYFSYDVKMKEKGDIPEGYSVSREKKERFSLILESASTNQTSMYLCASTYRGTQYFGPGTRLLVL.